Here is one T cell receptor (beta chain) with its context. This clone was counted a single time. It lacks a known antigen. One base away there is no much larger clone; base qualities are not given. These data originate in a study of T cell responses to AZD1222 COVID-19 vaccine (dated by TCRdb to the early 2020s). Study-wide context: AZD1222 recipients whose second dose came at about 4 weeks and those whose second dose came at about 12 weeks were combined into one group, since spike-specific TCR depth and breadth did not differ between the two schedules. A total of about 230 trial participants underwent TCR sequencing, of whom about 210 received two doses of AZD1222 and roughly 25 received two doses of the MenACWY control vaccine. Enrollment into the trials was organized by age into subgroups of 18-55, 56-69 and 70-plus years, and those subgroups contained roughly 150, 30 and 60 TCR-sequenced participants, respectively. General findings and caveats noted by the study authors: The whole spike protein was spanned by vaccine-associated CD4 TCRs, and dominant responses were seen in regions 160-218 and 743-854. Nearly half of unique spike-specific TCRs reportedly recognized epitopes outside regions mutated in the B.1.351 and B.1.1.7 variants. Participants were mostly white British, with more females than males. The authors suggested clonal diversity may have been underestimated. Conclusions about previously exposed vaccinees are limited, since just six AZD1222 recipients were seropositive for SARS-CoV-2 at baseline. Because no day 14 peak-response samples were available, repertoires were characterized only after the peak T cell response. The 56-69-year group was small, and its depth increase did not reach significance, likely because of low power. After two AZD1222 doses, spike-specific TCR breadth and depth were significantly higher than at day 0 and than in MenACWY recipients.

What the time point label conveys for this sample: baseline before first vaccination. The vaccinee samples were drawn from two UK trials, COV001 and COV002, one of which was a single-blind randomized controlled phase 2/3 trial testing AZD1222 (ChAdOx1 nCoV-19) in healthy adults. Trial participant PBMC samples were collected at day 0 and day 28 after the second dose for TCRbeta chain sequencing. The CDR3 regions of human TCRbeta chains were analyzed by immunosequencing. In the authors' own workflow: Repertoire TCRs were matched against a reference library of SARS-CoV-2-specific TCRs generated with the MIRA antigen-specificity platform. Breadth meant the fraction of unique TCRs that were SARS-CoV-2-associated, whereas depth meant the fraction of total T cells that were SARS-CoV-2-associated. Using the MIRA data, each spike-specific TCR was assigned both to the spike region to which the TCR was reactive and to a CD4 or CD8 class. Log10-transformed breadth and depth values were compared by one-way ANOVA with Sidak's multiple comparisons tests. TCRdb holds this immuneACCESS table with in-frame rearrangements only. Some clones are missing; in checked studies, unresolved V genes explain under half, and the rest has no known cause. V and J calls and clone size come straight from that table; D and trimming were deduced from the DNA. The sample table shows about 110,000 clones, and roughly 90% are seen once. The leading ten clones occupy over 6.5% of the sample.

Sample: peripheral blood, taken on day 0 of AZD1222 vaccination. The clonotype originates from an adult in good health.

The encoded CDR3 is CASSLGQGAYEQYF. The nucleotide sequence reads TGTGCCAGCAGTTTAGGTCAGGGGGCGTACGAGCAGTACTTC. The sequence is built from TRBV6-2 or TRBV6-3 and TRBJ2-7, and TRBD1 aligns with 8 junction nucleotides. CDR1 MNHEY and CDR2 SVGEGT are derived from the germline V gene. Inclusive of the bounding cysteine and phenylalanine, the CDR3 is 14 residues long. This entry keeps only the CDR3 DNA: 42 bases, framed from base 1. Trimming takes 4 bases off V and 4 bases off J; junction bases not matched to a gene: 6.